This T cell receptor beta chain was sequenced for a study of Ad26.COV2.S vaccination and SARS-CoV-2 variants. Study in general: The authors gave Ad26.COV2.S intramuscularly, either once or twice 56 days apart.

Sample treatment: around 19 received Ad26.COV2.S at low or high dose, single or two shots; 5 received placebo; per-sample allocation not given. Day 63 after the first injection of vaccine or placebo was the sampling time. The V gene's germline CDR1 is LNHDA and CDR2 SQIVND (reference sequence). The CDR3 consists of 17 residues. V was cut by 5 bases and J by 2 bases, with 18 bases left in between. Assay: immunoSEQ multiplex PCR; the TCRdb copy retains only in-frame clones and omits some. Among roughly 700,000 clones listed, around 92% were seen once. The TCR was taken from a person aged 18-65 years who received the Ad26.COV2.S COVID-19 vaccine or a placebo. Sample: peripheral blood, taken in a trial of Ad26.COV2.S vaccine versus placebo. The chain has TRBV19 and TRBJ2-2; perhaps D is TRBD1 or TRBD2 (5 bases each). The CDR3 reads CASSGSYGRDNTGELFF. CDR3 coding DNA: TGTGCCAGTAGTGGAAGTTATGGTCGGGACAACACCGGGGAGCTGTTTTTT. The entire variable domain, with the rest obtained from reference TRBV19 and TRBJ2-2, is as follows: DGGITQSPKYLFRKEGQNVTLSCEQNLNHDAMYWYRQDPGQGLRLIYYSQIVNDFQKGDIAEGYSVSREKKESFPLTVTSAQKNPTAFYLCASSGSYGRDNTGELFFGEGSRLTVL.